This TCR beta chain was identified in a study of blood T cell repertoires in COVID-19. Seattle researchers signed up patients amid active infection and tracked them longitudinally. This CDR3 region has 15 residues. V lost 2 bases and J lost 1, with 9 bases in between. Germline V gene lookup returns CDR1 MNHNY and CDR2 SVGAGI (reference sequence). TCRdb's copy holds only in-frame clones and misses some; the assay was immunoSEQ multiplex PCR. In the table there are 200,000 to 250,000 clones, 82% of which are singletons. V is TRBV6-6 and J is TRBJ1-5; no firm D call. The sequence came from a woman in her 70s with COVID-19, enrolled during active disease. The sample comprised peripheral blood. CDR3 loop: CASSYGQQSNQPQHF. The CDR3 DNA follows: TGTGCCAGCAGTTACGGGCAACAAAGCAATCAGCCCCAGCATTTT.